These 6 T cell receptor beta chains were all obtained from the same sample, sequenced in a study of cytotoxic CD8 clonotypes in ibrutinib-treated CLL. Generated by immunoSEQ multiplex PCR, the TCRdb table keeps only in-frame clones and is missing some. The data show 70,000 to 80,000 clones, more than 70% seen once. This specimen was PBMCs, taken at disease progression, from a patient treated with ibrutinib. The receptors were sampled from a human donor with chronic lymphocytic leukemia.

V usage is TRBV7-9 and J usage is TRBJ1-4; D is possibly TRBD1 (5 bases). Looked up from germline, CDR1 is SEHNR and CDR2 is FQNEAQ (reference sequence). Trimming took off 3 bases at V and 5 bases at J, with 10 bases between the two ends. The CDR3 consists of 14 residues. The CDR3 loop is CASSFSGRNEKLFF. The DNA for the CDR3 is TGTGCCAGCAGCTTCTCAGGGAGGAATGAAAAACTGTTTTTT.

This chain links TRBV6-5 with TRBJ1-2; 12 bases map to TRBD1. Germline CDR1 is MNHEY and CDR2 is SVGAGI. This CDR3 comprises 15 residues. Trimming removed 5 bases from V and 8 bases from J; junction bases left unmatched: 9. The CDR3 reads CASSNPGQGARGYTF. In DNA form, the CDR3 reads TGTGCCAGCAGTAATCCGGGACAGGGGGCTCGAGGCTACACCTTC.

V usage is TRBV11-2 and J usage is TRBJ1-1; D is unclear. V lost 2 bases and J 0 bases, leaving 7 bases between the germline ends. The CDR3 is 14 residues long. Germline V gene sequence: CDR1 SGHAT, CDR2 FQNNGV. The DNA for the CDR3 is TGTGCCAGCAGCTTACACAGATTGAACACTGAAGCTTTCTTT. It translates to CASSLHRLNTEAFF.

This clone was counted between two and nine times. The chain employs TRBV2 and TRBJ2-7; D perhaps matches TRBD1 (5 bases). From germline, CDR1 is SNHLY and CDR2 FYNNEI. The CDR3 runs 14 residues. Between the trimmed V and J ends, which lost 4 bases and 1 base, there was a span of 11 bases. Here the CDR3 reads CASSVGQGSYEQYF. CDR3 coding DNA: TGTGCCAGCAGTGTTGGTCAGGGTTCCTACGAGCAGTACTTC.

The rearrangement links TRBV10-1 to TRBJ2-3, with a possible D match to TRBD2 (6 bases). The germline gives CDR1 WNHNN, CDR2 SYGVQD (reference sequence). The CDR3 has 16 residues. The V gene lost 0 bases and the J gene lost 0 bases, with 10 bases spanning the gap. The CDR3 loop reads CASSESTGTSTDTQYF. The CDR3 coding sequence is TGCGCCAGCAGTGAGTCTACCGGGACTAGCACAGATACGCAGTATTTT.

Only one count was recorded for this clone. V is TRBV6-5 and J is TRBJ2-5, with D perhaps TRBD2 (5 bases). CDR3 length: 15 residues. Germline lookup yields CDR1 MNHEY and CDR2 SVGAGI. Trimming stripped 0 bases from V and 2 bases from J, with 10 bases between. CDR3 sequence reads: CASSYSSREQETQYF. DNA for the CDR3: TGTGCCAGCAGTTACTCTTCCCGGGAACAAGAGACCCAGTACTTC.